The 7 T cell receptor beta chains in this list originate from one sample, sequenced in a study of blood T cell repertoires in COVID-19. The data were produced by immunoSEQ multiplex PCR, yet TCRdb's version contains in-frame clones alone and is incomplete. The sample has 300,000 or so clones; more than 85% are singletons. The source material was peripheral blood. These receptors all stem from a man between 65 and 85 years old with acute or convalescent COVID-19.

This chain links TRBV6-6 with TRBJ2-1; 7 nucleotides match TRBD1. CDR1 MNHNY and CDR2 SVGAGI come from the germline V gene (reference sequence). The CDR3 covers 15 residues. J gave up 7 bases and V 4 bases, and 10 bases lay outside the gene matches. CDR3 protein: CASSSGGVRKNEQFF. CDR3 in DNA: TGTGCCAGCAGTTCAGGGGGAGTACGGAAGAATGAGCAGTTCTTC.

The J gene is TRBJ2-1, the V gene TRBV15; 7 bases are a match to TRBD2. The trim removed 0 bases at V and 4 bases at J, leaving 3 bases unmatched. CDR1 is LNHNV and CDR2 is YYDKDF in the germline V gene (reference sequence). The CDR3 has 15 residues. The DNA of the CDR3 is TGTGCCACCAGCAGAGAAAGCGGGACGTACAATGAGCAGTTCTTC. Its protein is CATSRESGTYNEQFF.

The genes are TRBV5-1 and TRBJ2-3; D is uncertain. CDR1 is SGHRS and CDR2 is YFSETQ in the germline V gene. The CDR3 spans 13 residues. Deletions cut 1 base from V and 2 bases from J, with 5 bases between. The chain's CDR3 is CASSLKATDTQYF. CDR3 coding DNA: TGCGCCAGCAGCTTGAAAGCCACAGATACGCAGTATTTT.

In its sample, this clone was seen once. The chain employs TRBV10-3 and TRBJ2-1; weak D call: TRBD2 (6 bases). With 6 bases removed from V and 1 base from J, the gap between germline ends came to 10 bases. CDR1 and CDR2 (germline): ENHRY, SYGVKD. The CDR3 runs to 14 residues. CDR3 in amino acids: CAIRGDLSYNEQFF. In nucleotides, the CDR3 is TGTGCCATCAGGGGGGACTTATCCTACAATGAGCAGTTCTTC.

V gene TRBV5-4 combines with J gene TRBJ2-1; 10 bases align to TRBD1. The CDR3 covers 16 residues. CDR1 and CDR2 from the germline V gene are SGHNT and YYREEE (reference sequence). V gave up 0 bases and J gave up 5 bases; unmatched junction bases: 5. In nucleotides, the CDR3 is TGTGCCAGCAGCTTGGCGGGTGGACAGGGGGACAATGAGCAGTTCTTC. Its protein is CASSLAGGQGDNEQFF.

The chain employs TRBV2 and TRBJ1-5, with D perhaps TRBD1 (6 bases). From germline, CDR1 is SNHLY and CDR2 FYNNEI. V gave up 6 bases and J gave up 7 bases, with 16 bases separating them. This CDR3 has 14 amino acids. Here the CDR3 reads CASRSGGAGQPQHF. The CDR3 DNA reads TGTGCCAGCAGGAGCGGGGGCGCAGGGCAGCCCCAGCATTTT.

In DNA form, the CDR3 reads TGTGCCAGCAGCGAGAACCCGGTGTACCAAGAGACCCAGTACTTC. It codes for CASSENPVYQETQYF. V usage is TRBV25-1 and J usage is TRBJ2-5, with no clear D. CDR3 length: 15 amino acids. Trimming removed 6 bases from V and 0 bases from J, with 14 bases in between. Germline V gives CDR1 MGHDK, CDR2 SYGVNS. The whole variable domain, filled in from reference TRBV25-1 and TRBJ2-5, reads EADIYQTPRYLVIGTGKKITLECSQTMGHDKMYWYQQDPGMELHLIHYSYGVNSTEKGDLSSESTVSRIRTEHFPLTLESARPSHTSQYLCASSENPVYQETQYFGPGTRLLVL.